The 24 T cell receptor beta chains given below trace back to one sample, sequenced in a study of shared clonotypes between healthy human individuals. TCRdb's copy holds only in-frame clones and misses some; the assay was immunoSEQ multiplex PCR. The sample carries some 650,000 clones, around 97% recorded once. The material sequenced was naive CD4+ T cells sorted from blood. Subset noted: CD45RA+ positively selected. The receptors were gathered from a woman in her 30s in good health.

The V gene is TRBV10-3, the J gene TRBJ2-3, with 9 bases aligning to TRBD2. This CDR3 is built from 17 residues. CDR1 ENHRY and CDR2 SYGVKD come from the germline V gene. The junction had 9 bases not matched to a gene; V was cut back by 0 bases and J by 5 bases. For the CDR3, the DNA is TGTGCCATCAGTGAGTCGTTTAGCGGGAGTATCCAAGATACGCAGTATTTT. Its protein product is CAISESFSGSIQDTQYF.

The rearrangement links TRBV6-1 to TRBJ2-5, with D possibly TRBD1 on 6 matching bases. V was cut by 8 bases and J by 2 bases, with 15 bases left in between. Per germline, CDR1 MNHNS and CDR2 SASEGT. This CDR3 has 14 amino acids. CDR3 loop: CASQRTGRQETQYF. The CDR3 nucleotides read TGTGCCAGCCAACGTACAGGGCGGCAAGAGACCCAGTACTTC.

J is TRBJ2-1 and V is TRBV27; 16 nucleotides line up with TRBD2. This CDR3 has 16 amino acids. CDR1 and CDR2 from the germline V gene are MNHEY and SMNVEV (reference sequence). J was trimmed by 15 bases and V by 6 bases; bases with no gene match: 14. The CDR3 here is CASSPLGTSGRAVTFF. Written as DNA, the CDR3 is TGTGCCAGCAGCCCTTTGGGGACTAGCGGGAGGGCCGTAACGTTCTTC.

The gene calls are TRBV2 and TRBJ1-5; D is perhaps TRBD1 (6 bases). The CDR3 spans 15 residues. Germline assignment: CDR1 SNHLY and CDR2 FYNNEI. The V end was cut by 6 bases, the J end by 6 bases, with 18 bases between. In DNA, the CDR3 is TGTGCCAGCAGAGCCGAAGGGGGGGGCCCTCAGCCCCAGCATTTT. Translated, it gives CASRAEGGGPQPQHF. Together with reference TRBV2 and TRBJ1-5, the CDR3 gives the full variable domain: EPEVTQTPSHQVTQMGQEVILRCVPISNHLYFYWYRQILGQKVEFLVSFYNNEISEKSEIFDDQFSVERPDGSNFTLKIRSTKLEDSAMYFCASRAEGGGPQPQHFGDGTRLSIL.

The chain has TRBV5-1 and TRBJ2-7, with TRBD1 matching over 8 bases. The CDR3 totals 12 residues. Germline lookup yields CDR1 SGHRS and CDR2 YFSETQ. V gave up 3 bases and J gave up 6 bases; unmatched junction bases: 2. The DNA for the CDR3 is TGCGCCAGCAGCTGGGACAGGAGCGAGCAGTACTTC. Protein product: CASSWDRSEQYF. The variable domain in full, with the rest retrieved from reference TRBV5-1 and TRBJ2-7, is KAGVTQTPRYLIKTRGQQVTLSCSPISGHRSVSWYQQTPGQGLQFLFEYFSETQRNKGNFPGRFSGRQFSNSRSEMNVSTLELGDSALYLCASSWDRSEQYFGPGTRLTVT.

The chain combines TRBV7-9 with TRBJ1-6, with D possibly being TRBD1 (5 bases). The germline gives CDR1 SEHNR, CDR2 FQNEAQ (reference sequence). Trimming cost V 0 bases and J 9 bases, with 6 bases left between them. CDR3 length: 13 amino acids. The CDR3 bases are TGTGCCAGCAGCTTAGCAGGGGCTTCACCCCTCCACTTT. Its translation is CASSLAGASPLHF.

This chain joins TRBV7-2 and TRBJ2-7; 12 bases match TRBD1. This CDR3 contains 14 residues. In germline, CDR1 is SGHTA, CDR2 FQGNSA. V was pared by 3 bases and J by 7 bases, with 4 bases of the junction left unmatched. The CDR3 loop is CASSLGQGAGEQYF. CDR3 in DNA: TGTGCCAGCAGCTTGGGACAGGGGGCGGGAGAGCAGTACTTC.

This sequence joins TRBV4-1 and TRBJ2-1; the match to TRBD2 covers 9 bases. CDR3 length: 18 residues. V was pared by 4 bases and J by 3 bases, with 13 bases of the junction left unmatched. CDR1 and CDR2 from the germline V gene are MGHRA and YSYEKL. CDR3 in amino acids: CASSPHRREGPYYNEQFF. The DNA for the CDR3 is TGCGCCAGCAGCCCCCATCGGCGGGAGGGCCCGTACTACAATGAGCAGTTCTTC.

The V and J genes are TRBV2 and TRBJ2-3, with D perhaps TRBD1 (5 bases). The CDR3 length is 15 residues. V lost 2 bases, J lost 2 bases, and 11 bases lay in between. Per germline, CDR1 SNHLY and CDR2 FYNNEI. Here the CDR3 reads CASSEQGPNTDTQYF. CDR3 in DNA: TGTGCCAGCAGTGAACAGGGCCCCAACACAGATACGCAGTATTTT.

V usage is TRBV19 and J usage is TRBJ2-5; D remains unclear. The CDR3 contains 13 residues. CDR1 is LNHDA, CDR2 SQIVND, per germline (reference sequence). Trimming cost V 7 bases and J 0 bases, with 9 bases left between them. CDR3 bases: TGTGCCAGTACCAAGGGCGACCAAGAGACCCAGTACTTC. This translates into CASTKGDQETQYF.

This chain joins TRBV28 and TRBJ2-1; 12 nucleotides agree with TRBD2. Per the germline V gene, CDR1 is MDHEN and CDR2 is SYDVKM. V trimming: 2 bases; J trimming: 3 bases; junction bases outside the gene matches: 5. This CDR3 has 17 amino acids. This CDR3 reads CASSLLGLAGHYNEQFF. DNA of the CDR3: TGTGCCAGCAGTTTACTGGGACTAGCGGGTCACTACAATGAGCAGTTCTTC. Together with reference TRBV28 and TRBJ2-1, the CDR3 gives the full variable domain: DVKVTQSSRYLVKRTGEKVFLECVQDMDHENMFWYRQDPGLGLRLIYFSYDVKMKEKGDIPEGYSVSREKKERFSLILESASTNQTSMYLCASSLLGLAGHYNEQFFGPGTRLTVL.

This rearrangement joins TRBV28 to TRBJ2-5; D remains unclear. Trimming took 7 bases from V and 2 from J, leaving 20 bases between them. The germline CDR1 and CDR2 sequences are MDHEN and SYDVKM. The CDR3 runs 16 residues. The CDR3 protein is CASTISLVGLQETQYF. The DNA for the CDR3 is TGTGCCAGCACCATTAGTTTAGTTGGTCTTCAAGAGACCCAGTACTTC.

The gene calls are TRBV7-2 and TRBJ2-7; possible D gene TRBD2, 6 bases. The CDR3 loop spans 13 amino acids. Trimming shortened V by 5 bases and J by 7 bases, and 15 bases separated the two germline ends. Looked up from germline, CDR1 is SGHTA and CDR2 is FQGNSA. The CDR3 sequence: CASSAGTPGEQYF. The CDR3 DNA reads TGTGCCAGCAGCGCGGGGACTCCTGGGGAGCAGTACTTC.

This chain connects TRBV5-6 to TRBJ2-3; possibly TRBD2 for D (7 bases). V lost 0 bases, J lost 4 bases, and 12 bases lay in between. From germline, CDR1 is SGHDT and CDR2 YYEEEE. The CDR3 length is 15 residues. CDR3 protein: CASSLGLAGADTQYF. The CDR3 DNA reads TGTGCCAGCAGCTTGGGACTAGCAGGGGCAGATACGCAGTATTTT.

The DNA for the CDR3 is TGCGCCAGCAGCCAAGGAACAGAGTACCAAGAGACCCAGTACTTC. Translating it yields CASSQGTEYQETQYF. The chain uses TRBV4-1 and TRBJ2-5; D unresolved. The CDR3 has 15 amino acids. V gave up 1 base and J gave up 0 bases, with 9 bases separating them. Germline lookup yields CDR1 MGHRA and CDR2 YSYEKL.

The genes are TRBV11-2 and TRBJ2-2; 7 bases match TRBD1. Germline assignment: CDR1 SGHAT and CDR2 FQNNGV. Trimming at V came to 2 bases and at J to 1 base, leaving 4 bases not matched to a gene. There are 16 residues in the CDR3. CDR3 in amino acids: CASSLIPGGNTGELFF. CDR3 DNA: TGTGCCAGCAGCTTAATCCCAGGGGGGAACACCGGGGAGCTGTTTTTT.

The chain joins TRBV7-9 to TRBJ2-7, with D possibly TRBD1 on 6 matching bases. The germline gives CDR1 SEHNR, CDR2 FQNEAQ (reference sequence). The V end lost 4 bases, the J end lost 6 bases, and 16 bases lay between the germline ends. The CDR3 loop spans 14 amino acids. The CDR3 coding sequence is TGTGCCAGCAGCTCAGGACAGATTATTCGCGAGCAGTACTTC. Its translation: CASSSGQIIREQYF.

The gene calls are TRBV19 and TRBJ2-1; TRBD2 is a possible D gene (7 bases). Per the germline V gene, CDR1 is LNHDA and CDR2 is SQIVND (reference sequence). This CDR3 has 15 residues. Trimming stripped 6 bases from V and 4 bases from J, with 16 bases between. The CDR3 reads CASRGAGEGYNEQFF. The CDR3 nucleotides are TGTGCCAGTAGGGGGGCGGGAGAGGGGTACAATGAGCAGTTCTTC.

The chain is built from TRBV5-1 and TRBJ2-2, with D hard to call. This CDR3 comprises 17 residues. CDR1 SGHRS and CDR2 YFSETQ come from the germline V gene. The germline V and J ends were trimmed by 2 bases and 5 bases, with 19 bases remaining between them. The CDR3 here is CASSFMESNSVTGELFF. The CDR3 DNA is TGCGCCAGCAGCTTTATGGAGTCAAACTCGGTTACCGGGGAGCTGTTTTTT.

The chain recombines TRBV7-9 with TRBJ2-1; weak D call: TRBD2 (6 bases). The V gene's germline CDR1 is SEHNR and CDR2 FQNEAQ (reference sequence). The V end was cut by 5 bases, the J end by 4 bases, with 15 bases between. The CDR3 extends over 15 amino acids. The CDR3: CASSTRDLKYNEQFF. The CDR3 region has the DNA TGTGCCAGCAGCACACGGGACTTAAAATACAATGAGCAGTTCTTC.

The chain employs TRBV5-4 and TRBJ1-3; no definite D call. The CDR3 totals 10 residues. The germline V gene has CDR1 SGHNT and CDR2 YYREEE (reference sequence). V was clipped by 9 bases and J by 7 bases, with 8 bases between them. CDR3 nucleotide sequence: TGTGCCACCCTAAGGAACACCATATATTTT. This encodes CATLRNTIYF.

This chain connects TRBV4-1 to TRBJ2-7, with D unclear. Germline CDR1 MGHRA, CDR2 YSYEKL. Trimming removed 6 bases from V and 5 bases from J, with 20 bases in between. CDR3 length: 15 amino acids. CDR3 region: CASSHGPTGWNEQYF. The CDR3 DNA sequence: TGCGCCAGCAGTCACGGCCCGACGGGTTGGAACGAGCAGTACTTC.

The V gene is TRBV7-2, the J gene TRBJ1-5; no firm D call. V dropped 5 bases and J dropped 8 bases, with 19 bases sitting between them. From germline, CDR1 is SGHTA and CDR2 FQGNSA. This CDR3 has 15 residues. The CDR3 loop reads CASSPASTFVKPQHF. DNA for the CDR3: TGTGCCAGCAGCCCAGCCTCGACCTTCGTTAAGCCCCAGCATTTT.

CDR3 amino acids: CARGRRQSYNSPLHF. CDR3 nucleotides: TGTGCCCGGGGTCGGAGACAGTCCTATAATTCACCCCTCCACTTT. The chain has TRBV5-6 and TRBJ1-6, with a weak D call TRBD1 (5 bases). CDR3 length: 15 amino acids. V was shortened by 10 bases and J by 1 base, with 15 bases between the two germline ends. Per germline, CDR1 SGHDT and CDR2 YYEEEE.